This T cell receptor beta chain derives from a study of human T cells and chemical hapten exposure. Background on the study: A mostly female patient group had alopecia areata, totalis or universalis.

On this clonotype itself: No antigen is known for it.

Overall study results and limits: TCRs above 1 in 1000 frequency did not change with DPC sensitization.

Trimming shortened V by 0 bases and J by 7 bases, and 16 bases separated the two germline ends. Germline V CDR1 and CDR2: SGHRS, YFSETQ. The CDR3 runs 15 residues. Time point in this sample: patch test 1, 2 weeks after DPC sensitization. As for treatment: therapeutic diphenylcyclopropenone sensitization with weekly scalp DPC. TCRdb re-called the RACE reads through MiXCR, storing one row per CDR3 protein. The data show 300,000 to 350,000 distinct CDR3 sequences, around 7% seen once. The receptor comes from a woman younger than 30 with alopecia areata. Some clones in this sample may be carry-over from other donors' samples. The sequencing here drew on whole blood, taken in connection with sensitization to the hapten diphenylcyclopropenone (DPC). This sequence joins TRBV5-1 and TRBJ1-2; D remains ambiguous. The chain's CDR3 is CASSLGVFADVGYTF. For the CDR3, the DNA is TGCGCCAGCAGCTTGGGGGTCTTCGCCGACGTTGGCTACACCTTC.